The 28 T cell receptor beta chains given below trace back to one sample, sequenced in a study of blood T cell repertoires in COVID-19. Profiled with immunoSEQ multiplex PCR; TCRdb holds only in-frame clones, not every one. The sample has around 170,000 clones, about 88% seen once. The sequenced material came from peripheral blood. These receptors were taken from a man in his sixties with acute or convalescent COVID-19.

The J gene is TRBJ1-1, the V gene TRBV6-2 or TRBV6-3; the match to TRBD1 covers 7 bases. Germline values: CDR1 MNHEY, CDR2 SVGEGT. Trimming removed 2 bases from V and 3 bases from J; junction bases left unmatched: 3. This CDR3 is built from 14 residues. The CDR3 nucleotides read TGTGCCAGCAGTTACCCAACAGGGGACACTGAAGCTTTCTTT. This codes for CASSYPTGDTEAFF.

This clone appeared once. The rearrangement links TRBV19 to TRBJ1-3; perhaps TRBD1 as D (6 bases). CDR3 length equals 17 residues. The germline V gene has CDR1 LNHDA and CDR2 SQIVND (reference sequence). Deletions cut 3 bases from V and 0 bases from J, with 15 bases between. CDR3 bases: TGTGCCAGTAGTATGGCTAGAAGGACAGACTCTGGAAACACCATATATTTT. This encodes CASSMARRTDSGNTIYF.

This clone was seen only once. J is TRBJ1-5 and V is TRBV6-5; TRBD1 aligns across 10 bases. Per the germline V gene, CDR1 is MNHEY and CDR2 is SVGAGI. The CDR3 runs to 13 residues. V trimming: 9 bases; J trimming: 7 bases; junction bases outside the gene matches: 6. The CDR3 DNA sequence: TGTGCCAGTCTTAAGACAGGGGGCCAGCCCCAGCATTTT. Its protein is CASLKTGGQPQHF.

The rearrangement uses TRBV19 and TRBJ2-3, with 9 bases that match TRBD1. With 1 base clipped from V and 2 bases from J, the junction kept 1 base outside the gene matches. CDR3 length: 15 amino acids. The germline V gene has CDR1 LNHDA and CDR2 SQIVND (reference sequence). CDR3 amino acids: CASSIGDRDTDTQYF. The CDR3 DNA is TGTGCCAGTAGTATAGGGGACAGGGACACAGATACGCAGTATTTT. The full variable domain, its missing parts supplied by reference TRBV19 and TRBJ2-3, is DGGITQSPKYLFRKEGQNVTLSCEQNLNHDAMYWYRQDPGQGLRLIYYSQIVNDFQKGDIAEGYSVSREKKESFPLTVTSAQKNPTAFYLCASSIGDRDTDTQYFGPGTRLTVL.

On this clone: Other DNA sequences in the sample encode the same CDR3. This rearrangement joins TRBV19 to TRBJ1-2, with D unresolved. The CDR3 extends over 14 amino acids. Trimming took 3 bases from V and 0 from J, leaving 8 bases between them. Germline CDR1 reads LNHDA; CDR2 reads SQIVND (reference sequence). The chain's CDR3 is CASSIRSTNYGYTF. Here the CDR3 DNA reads TGTGCCAGTAGTATTCGCAGTACTAACTATGGCTACACCTTC.

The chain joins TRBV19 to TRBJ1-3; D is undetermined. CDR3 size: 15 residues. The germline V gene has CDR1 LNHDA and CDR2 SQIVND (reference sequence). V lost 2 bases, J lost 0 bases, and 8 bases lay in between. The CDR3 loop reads CASSITPSSGNTIYF. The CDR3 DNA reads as TGTGCCAGTAGTATAACCCCGAGCTCTGGAAACACCATATATTTT.

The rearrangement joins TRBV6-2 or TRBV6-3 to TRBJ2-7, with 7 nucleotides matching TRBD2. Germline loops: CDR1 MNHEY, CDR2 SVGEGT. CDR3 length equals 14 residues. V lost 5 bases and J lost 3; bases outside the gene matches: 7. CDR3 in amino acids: CASSARGDLYEQYV. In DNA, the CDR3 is TGTGCCAGCAGTGCCCGGGGGGACCTCTACGAGCAGTACGTC.

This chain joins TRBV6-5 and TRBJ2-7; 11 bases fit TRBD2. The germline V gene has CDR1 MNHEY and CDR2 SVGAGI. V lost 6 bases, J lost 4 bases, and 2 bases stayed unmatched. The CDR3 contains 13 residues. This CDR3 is CASRSSGRYEQYF. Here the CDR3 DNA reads TGTGCCAGCAGGTCTAGCGGGAGGTACGAGCAGTACTTC.

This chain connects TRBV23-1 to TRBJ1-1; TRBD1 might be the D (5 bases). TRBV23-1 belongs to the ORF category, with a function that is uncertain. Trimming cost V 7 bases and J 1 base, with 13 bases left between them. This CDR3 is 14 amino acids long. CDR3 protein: CASISSGGNTEAFF. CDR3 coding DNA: TGCGCCAGCATATCCTCCGGGGGGAACACTGAAGCTTTCTTT.

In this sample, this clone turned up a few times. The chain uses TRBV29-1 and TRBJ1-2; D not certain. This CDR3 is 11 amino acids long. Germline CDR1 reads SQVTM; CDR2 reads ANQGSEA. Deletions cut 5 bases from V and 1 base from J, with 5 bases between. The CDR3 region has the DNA TGCAGCGTTCCTATTAACTATGGCTACACCTTC. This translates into CSVPINYGYTF. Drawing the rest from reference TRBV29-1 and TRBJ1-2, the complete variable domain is SAVISQKPSRDICQRGTSLTIQCQVDSQVTMMFWYRQQPGQSLTLIATANQGSEATYESGFVIDKFPISRPNLTFSTLTVSNMSPEDSSIYLCSVPINYGYTFGSGTRLTVV.

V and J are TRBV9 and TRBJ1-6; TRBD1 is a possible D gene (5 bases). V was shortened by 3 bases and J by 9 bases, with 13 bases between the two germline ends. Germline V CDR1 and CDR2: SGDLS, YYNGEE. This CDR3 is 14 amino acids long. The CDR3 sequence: CASSEQEFTSPLHF. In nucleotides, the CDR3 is TGTGCCAGCAGCGAACAGGAGTTTACTTCACCCCTCCACTTT.

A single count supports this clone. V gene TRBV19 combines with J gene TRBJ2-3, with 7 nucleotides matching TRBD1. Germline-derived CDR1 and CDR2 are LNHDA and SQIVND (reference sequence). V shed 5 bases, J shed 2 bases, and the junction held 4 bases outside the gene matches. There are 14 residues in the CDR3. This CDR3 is CASSYRGSTDTQYF. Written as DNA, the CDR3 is TGTGCCAGTAGTTACAGGGGTTCCACAGATACGCAGTATTTT.

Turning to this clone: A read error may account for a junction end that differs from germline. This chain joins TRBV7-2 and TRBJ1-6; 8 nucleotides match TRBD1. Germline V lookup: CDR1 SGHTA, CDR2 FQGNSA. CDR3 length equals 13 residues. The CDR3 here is CASSPDRGTRGYF. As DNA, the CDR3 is TGTGCCAGCAGCCCCGACAGGGGAACTAGGGGATACTTT.

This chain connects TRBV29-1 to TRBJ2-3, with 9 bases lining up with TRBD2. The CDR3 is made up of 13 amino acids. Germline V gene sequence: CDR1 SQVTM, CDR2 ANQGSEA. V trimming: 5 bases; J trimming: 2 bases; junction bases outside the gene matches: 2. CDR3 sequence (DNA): TGCAGCGTTTTAGCGGGAGTCACAGATACGCAGTATTTT. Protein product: CSVLAGVTDTQYF.

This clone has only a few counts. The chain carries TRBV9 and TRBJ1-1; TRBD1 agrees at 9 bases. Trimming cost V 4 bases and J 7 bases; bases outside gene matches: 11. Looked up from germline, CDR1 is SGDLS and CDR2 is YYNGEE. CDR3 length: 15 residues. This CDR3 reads CASSPKATGGLEAFF. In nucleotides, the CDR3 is TGTGCCAGCAGCCCGAAAGCGACAGGGGGGCTTGAAGCTTTCTTT. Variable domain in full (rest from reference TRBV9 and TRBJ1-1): DSGVTQTPKHLITATGQRVTLRCSPRSGDLSVYWYQQSLDQGLQFLIQYYNGEERAKGNILERFSAQQFPDLHSELNLSSLELGDSALYFCASSPKATGGLEAFFGQGTRLTVV.

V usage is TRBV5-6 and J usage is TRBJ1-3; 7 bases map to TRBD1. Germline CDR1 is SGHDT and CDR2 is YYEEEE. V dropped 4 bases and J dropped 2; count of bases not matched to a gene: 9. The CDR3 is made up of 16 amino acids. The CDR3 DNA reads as TGTGCCAGCAGCGGCCAGGGACAGTGGGCTGGAAACACCATATATTTT. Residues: CASSGQGQWAGNTIYF.

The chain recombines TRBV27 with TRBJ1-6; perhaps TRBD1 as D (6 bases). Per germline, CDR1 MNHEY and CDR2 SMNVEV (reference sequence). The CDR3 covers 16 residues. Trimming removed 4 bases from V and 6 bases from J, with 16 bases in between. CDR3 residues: CASSSRGGAANSPLHF. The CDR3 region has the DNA TGTGCCAGCAGTTCACGGGGGGGCGCAGCTAATTCACCCCTCCACTTT.

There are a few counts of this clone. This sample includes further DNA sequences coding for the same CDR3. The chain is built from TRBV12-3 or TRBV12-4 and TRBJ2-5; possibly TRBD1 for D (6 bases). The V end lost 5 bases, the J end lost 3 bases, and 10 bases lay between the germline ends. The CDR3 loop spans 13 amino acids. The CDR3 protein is CASSPWTEETQYF. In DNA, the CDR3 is TGTGCCAGCAGTCCGTGGACAGAAGAGACCCAGTACTTC.

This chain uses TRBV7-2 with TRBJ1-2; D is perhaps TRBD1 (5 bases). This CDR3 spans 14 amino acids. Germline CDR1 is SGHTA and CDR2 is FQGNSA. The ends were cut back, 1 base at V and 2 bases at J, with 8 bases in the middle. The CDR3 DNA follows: TGTGCCAGCAGCTTAGTTCCAGGGAACTATGGCTACACCTTC. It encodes CASSLVPGNYGYTF.

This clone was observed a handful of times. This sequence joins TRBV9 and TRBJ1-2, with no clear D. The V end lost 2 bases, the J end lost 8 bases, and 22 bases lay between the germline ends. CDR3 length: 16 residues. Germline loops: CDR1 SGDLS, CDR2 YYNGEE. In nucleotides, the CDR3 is TGTGCCAGCAGCGTCTCCCCCTCATTTGGTAGTCGCGGCTACACCTTC. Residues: CASSVSPSFGSRGYTF.

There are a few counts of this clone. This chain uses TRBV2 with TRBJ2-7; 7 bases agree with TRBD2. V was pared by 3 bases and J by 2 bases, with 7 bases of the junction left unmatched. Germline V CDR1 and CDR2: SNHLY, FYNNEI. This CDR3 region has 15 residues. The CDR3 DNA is TGTGCCAGCAGTGAGGAGACTAGCCACCCCTACGAGCAGTACTTC. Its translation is CASSEETSHPYEQYF.

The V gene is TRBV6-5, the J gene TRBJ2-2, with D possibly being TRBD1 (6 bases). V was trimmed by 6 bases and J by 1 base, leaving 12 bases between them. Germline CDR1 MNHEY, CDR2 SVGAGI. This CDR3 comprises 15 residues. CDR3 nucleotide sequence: TGTGCCAGCAGCAAAGACAGGCTGAACACCGGGGAGCTGTTTTTT. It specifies CASSKDRLNTGELFF.

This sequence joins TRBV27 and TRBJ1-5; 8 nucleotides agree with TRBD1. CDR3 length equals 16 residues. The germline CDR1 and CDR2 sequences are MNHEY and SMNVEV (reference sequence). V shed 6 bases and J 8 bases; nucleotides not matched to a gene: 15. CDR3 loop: CASRKDRVALEEPQHF. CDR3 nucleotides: TGTGCCAGCAGGAAGGACAGGGTGGCCCTGGAGGAGCCCCAGCATTTT.

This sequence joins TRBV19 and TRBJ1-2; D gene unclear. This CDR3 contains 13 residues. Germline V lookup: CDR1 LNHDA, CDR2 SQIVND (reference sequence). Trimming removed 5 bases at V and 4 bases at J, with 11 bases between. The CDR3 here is CASSPSAGYGYTF. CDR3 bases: TGTGCCAGTAGTCCTTCCGCGGGCTATGGCTACACCTTC.

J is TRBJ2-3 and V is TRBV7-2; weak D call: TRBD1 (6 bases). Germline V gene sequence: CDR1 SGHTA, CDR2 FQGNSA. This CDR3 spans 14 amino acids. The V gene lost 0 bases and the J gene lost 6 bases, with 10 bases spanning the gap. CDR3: CASSLATGGDTQYF. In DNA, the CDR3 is TGTGCCAGCAGCTTAGCGACAGGAGGCGATACGCAGTATTTT.

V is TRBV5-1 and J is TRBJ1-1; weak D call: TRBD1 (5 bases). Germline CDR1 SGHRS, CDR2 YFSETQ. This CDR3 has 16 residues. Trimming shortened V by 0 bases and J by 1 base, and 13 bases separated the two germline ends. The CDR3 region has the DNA TGCGCCAGCAGCTTGGGAGCCCGACAGTCGAACACTGAAGCTTTCTTT. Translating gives CASSLGARQSNTEAFF.

Here the CDR3 reads CASSSFLGGGEQYV. As DNA, the CDR3 is TGTGCCAGCAGTTCCTTCCTCGGCGGGGGGGAGCAGTACGTC. This chain uses TRBV27 with TRBJ2-7, with 8 bases matching TRBD2. Germline CDR1 and CDR2: MNHEY and SMNVEV (reference sequence). CDR3 length: 14 amino acids. V was pared by 4 bases and J by 7 bases, with 9 bases of the junction left unmatched.

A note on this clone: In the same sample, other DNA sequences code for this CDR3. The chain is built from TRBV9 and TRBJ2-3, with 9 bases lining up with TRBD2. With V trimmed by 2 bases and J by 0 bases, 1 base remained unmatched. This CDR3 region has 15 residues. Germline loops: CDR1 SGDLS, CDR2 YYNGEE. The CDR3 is CASSVAGGSTDTQYF. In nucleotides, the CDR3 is TGTGCCAGCAGCGTCGCGGGGGGGAGCACAGATACGCAGTATTTT.